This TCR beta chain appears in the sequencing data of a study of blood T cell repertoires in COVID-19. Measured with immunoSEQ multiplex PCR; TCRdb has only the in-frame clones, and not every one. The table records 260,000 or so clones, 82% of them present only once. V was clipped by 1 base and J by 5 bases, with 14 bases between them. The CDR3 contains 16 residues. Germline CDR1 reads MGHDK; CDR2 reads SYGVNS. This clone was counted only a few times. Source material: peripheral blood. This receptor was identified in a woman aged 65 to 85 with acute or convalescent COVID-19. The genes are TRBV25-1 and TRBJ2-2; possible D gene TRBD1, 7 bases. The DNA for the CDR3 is TGTGCCAGCAGTGAATTGAGGACAGGAGGGACCGGGGAGCTGTTTTTT. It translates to CASSELRTGGTGELFF.